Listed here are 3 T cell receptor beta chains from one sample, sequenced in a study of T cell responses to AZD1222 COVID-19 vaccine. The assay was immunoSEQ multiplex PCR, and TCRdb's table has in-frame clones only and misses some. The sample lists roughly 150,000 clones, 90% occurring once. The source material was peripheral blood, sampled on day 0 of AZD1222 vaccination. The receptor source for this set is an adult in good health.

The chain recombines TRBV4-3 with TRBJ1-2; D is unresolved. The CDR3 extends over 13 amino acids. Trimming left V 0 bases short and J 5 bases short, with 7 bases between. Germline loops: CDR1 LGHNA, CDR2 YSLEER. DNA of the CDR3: TGCGCCAGCAGCCAAGAGAGAGGGTATGGCTACACCTTC. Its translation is CASSQERGYGYTF.

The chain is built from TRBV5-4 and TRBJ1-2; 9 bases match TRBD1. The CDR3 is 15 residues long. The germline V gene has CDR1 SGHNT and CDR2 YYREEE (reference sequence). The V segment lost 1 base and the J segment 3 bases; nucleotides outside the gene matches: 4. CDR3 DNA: TGTGCCAGCAGCTTGCCTCGACAGGGGGACTATGGCTACACCTTC. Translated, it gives CASSLPRQGDYGYTF.

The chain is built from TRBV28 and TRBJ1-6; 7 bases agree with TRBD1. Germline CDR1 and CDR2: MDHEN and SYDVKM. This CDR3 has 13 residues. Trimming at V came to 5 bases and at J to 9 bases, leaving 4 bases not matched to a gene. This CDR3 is CASSNDRASPLHF. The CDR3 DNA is TGTGCCAGCAGTAATGACAGGGCTTCACCCCTCCACTTT.